These 26 T cell receptor beta chains originate from one sample sequenced in a study of blood T cells in healthy people across ages (dated by TCRdb to about 2015). Libraries came from 5' RACE. The sample was run on an Illumina HiSeq 2500. A second about 7 to 12 cycle PCR used a sample-barcoded 5' primer and a J-beta primer mix. TCRdb itself trimmed the public reads at Q25 with fastp, ran MiXCR and retained productive beta chains. A single entry per CDR3 protein holds the most common genes and DNA from its merged rows. For this sample there are fewer than 1.5 million distinct CDR3 sequences; approximately 40% appear just once. Of the sample, roughly 7.9% is held by the ten largest clones. Material for sequencing was blood. Receptors were obtained from a woman under 30 in good health.

This clonotype occurred a few times. This rearrangement joins TRBV3-1 to TRBJ1-4, with 11 bases fitting TRBD1. Unmatched junction bases numbered 7, after V lost 3 bases and J lost 7 bases. There are 16 residues in the CDR3. The germline V gene encodes CDR1 LGHDT and CDR2 YNNKEL (reference sequence). This CDR3 reads CASSQTPGTGGEKLFF. CDR3 nucleotides: TGTGCCAGCAGCCAGACTCCGGGGACAGGGGGTGAAAAACTGTTTTTT. Variable domain in full (rest from reference TRBV3-1 and TRBJ1-4): DTAVSQTPKYLVTQMGNDKSIKCEQNLGHDTMYWYKQDSKKFLKIMFSYNNKELIINETVPNRFSPKSPDKAHLNLHINSLELGDSAVYFCASSQTPGTGGEKLFFGSGTQLSVL.

The table lists this clonotype with a few counts. The chain combines TRBV12-5 with TRBJ1-2, with D unclear. With 0 bases removed from V and 6 bases from J, the gap between germline ends came to 2 bases. The CDR3 covers 11 residues. The germline V gene encodes CDR1 LGHNT and CDR2 FRNRAP. As DNA, the CDR3 is TGTGCTAGTGGTTTGGTAGATGGCTACACCTTC. Protein product: CASGLVDGYTF.

The chain has TRBV28 and TRBJ2-3; TRBD1 matches 9 bases. V was clipped by 1 base and J by 4 bases; unmatched bases: 3. This CDR3 region has 15 residues. From germline, CDR1 is MDHEN and CDR2 SYDVKM. The CDR3: CASSLLTGGSDTQYF. DNA for the CDR3: TGTGCCAGCAGTTTATTGACAGGGGGGTCAGATACGCAGTATTTT.

This chain joins TRBV7-2 and TRBJ2-3; TRBD2 is a possible D gene (6 bases). This CDR3 is 16 amino acids long. CDR1 is SGHTA and CDR2 is FQGNSA in the germline V gene. V was pared by 5 bases and J by 0 bases, with 15 bases between. The CDR3 loop is CASSPMGSGSTDTQYF. The CDR3 bases are TGTGCCAGCAGCCCCATGGGGAGCGGGAGCACAGATACGCAGTATTTT.

This clonotype was seen more than once but under ten times. The chain carries TRBV5-1 and TRBJ1-1, with unresolved D. Trimming shortened V by 0 bases and J by 4 bases, and 10 bases separated the two germline ends. Per the germline V gene, CDR1 is SGHRS and CDR2 is YFSETQ. The CDR3 loop spans 14 amino acids. In DNA form, the CDR3 reads TGCGCCAGCAGCTTGGAGGGCAGGAGCACTGAAGCTTTCTTT. Its protein is CASSLEGRSTEAFF.

This chain uses TRBV12-3 or TRBV12-4 with TRBJ2-1, with D perhaps TRBD1 (6 bases). Trimming took 9 bases from V and 5 from J, leaving 17 bases between them. The CDR3 contains 14 residues. In nucleotides, the CDR3 is TGTGCCAGTCTTCAGGGGCGGACAAACAATGAGCAGTTCTTC. It is translated as CASLQGRTNNEQFF.

This chain links TRBV10-1 with TRBJ2-3; TRBD1 is a possible D gene (5 bases). Per germline, CDR1 WNHNN and CDR2 SYGVQD (reference sequence). Deletions cut 5 bases from V and 1 base from J, with 13 bases between. The CDR3 runs to 15 residues. DNA of the CDR3: TGCGCCAGCAGTTCCCAGGGTTTGGGCACAGATACGCAGTATTTT. Encoded protein: CASSSQGLGTDTQYF.

The chain employs TRBV13 and TRBJ1-5; D might be TRBD1 (6 bases). The length of the CDR3 is 14 residues. Deletions cut 3 bases from V and 4 bases from J, with 10 bases between. Per the germline V gene, CDR1 is PRHDT and CDR2 is FYEKMQ (reference sequence). For the CDR3, the DNA is TGTGCCAGCAGCTTCTCAGGGGAGAATCAGCCCCAGCATTTT. Translating gives CASSFSGENQPQHF. Full variable domain (outside the CDR3, taken from reference TRBV13 and TRBJ1-5): AAGVIQSPRHLIKEKRETATLKCYPIPRHDTVYWYQQGPGQDPQFLISFYEKMQSDKGSIPDRFSAQQFSDYHSELNMSSLELGDSALYFCASSFSGENQPQHFGDGTRLSIL.

The chain links TRBV6-6 to TRBJ2-1; D may be TRBD1 or TRBD2 (5 bases each). The J call could be wrong; TRBJ2-7 is a better fit for the DNA end. This CDR3 comprises 14 residues. Germline lookup yields CDR1 MNHNY and CDR2 SVGAGI (reference sequence). This chain's CDR3 is CASSTGTAANEQYF. Here the CDR3 DNA reads TGTGCCAGCAGCACCGGGACCGCTGCGAATGAGCAGTACTTC.

A few counts support this clonotype. The chain has TRBV7-9 and TRBJ2-7, with D unresolved. Germline V CDR1 and CDR2: SEHNR, FQNEAQ (reference sequence). V lost 5 bases and J lost 7, with 18 bases in between. The CDR3 spans 14 residues. CDR3 sequence (DNA): TGTGCCAGCAGCCCCCTAGAGGCCCTGGCAGAGCAGTACTTC. Amino acid sequence: CASSPLEALAEQYF.

V gene TRBV6-1 combines with J gene TRBJ2-1; 10 nucleotides agree with TRBD2. CDR3 length: 16 amino acids. Germline CDR1 MNHNS, CDR2 SASEGT. J was trimmed by 7 bases and V by 8 bases; bases with no gene match: 14. The CDR3 nucleotides are TGTGCCAGCCGTCACGTAGTAGCGGGAGGAGGTAATGAGCAGTTCTTC. Translating gives CASRHVVAGGGNEQFF.

This chain uses TRBV7-2 with TRBJ1-1; the D is unclear. Looked up from germline, CDR1 is SGHTA and CDR2 is FQGNSA. CDR3 length equals 13 residues. V dropped 5 bases and J dropped 4 bases, with 11 bases sitting between them. The DNA for the CDR3 is TGTGCCAGCAGCCCCAGGTCAAGCACTGAAGCTTTCTTT. The encoded protein is CASSPRSSTEAFF.

V gene TRBV24-1 combines with J gene TRBJ2-5; D perhaps matches TRBD2 (6 bases). Germline assignment: CDR1 KGHDR and CDR2 SFDVKD. V was pared by 3 bases and J by 3 bases, with 16 bases between. The CDR3 is 16 residues long. CDR3 loop: CATSDSKEGYEETQYF. As DNA, the CDR3 is TGTGCCACCAGTGATAGCAAGGAGGGTTATGAAGAGACCCAGTACTTC.

This clonotype came up a few times. The chain has TRBV25-1 and TRBJ1-1; D call uncertain. The CDR3 covers 14 residues. V lost 2 bases and J lost 3, with 10 bases in between. Germline V gene lookup returns CDR1 MGHDK and CDR2 SYGVNS. DNA of the CDR3: TGTGCCAGCAGTGAACTGGGTATCGACACTGAAGCTTTCTTT. Translated, it gives CASSELGIDTEAFF.

This clonotype was counted only a few times. The rearrangement links TRBV12-3 or TRBV12-4 to TRBJ2-7; a possible D gene is TRBD1 (5 bases). The better agreement between TRBJ2-4 and the DNA end casts doubt on the J call. CDR3 length: 15 residues. CDR3 nucleotide sequence: TGTGCCAGCACCCTGACAGTTTTGGGGAAAAACATTCAGTACTTC. Translation: CASTLTVLGKNIQYF.

Worth noting for this clonotype: An end of the junction does not agree with germline; a read error may underlie this. CDR3 nucleotides: TGTGTCAGCAGTTACAATCCAGGGAGTAAAGGGGGCTACACCTTC. Amino acids: CVSSYNPGSKGGYTF. The J gene is TRBJ1-2, the V gene TRBV6-5; the D gene is possibly TRBD1 (5 bases). CDR1 and CDR2 (germline): MNHEY, SVGAGI. CDR3 size: 15 residues.

V usage is TRBV12-3 or TRBV12-4 and J usage is TRBJ2-1; tentatively, D is TRBD1 (6 bases). The CDR3 covers 15 residues. V was shortened by 3 bases and J by 0 bases, with 9 bases between the two germline ends. The CDR3 reads CASSFWGPSYNEQFF. The CDR3 nucleotides read TGTGCCAGCAGTTTCTGGGGGCCCTCCTACAATGAGCAGTTCTTC.

This clonotype has just a few counts. The chain has TRBV7-2 and TRBJ2-4; D is unresolved. The length of the CDR3 is 13 residues. V lost 4 bases and J lost 5, with 9 bases in between. CDR1 is SGHTA, CDR2 FQGNSA, per germline. CDR3 DNA: TGTGCCAGCAGCTATACCACCCAAAACATTCAGTACTTC. It specifies CASSYTTQNIQYF.

The chain joins TRBV6-2 or TRBV6-3 to TRBJ2-5, with D maybe TRBD2 (6 bases). Trimming removed 6 bases at V and 5 bases at J, with 25 bases between. The CDR3 loop spans 17 amino acids. CDR1 and CDR2 from the germline V gene are MNHEY and SVGEGT. CDR3 protein: CASSYGRRGNLMETQYF. The CDR3 DNA reads as TGTGCCAGCAGCTACGGCCGCCGGGGGAACTTAATGGAGACCCAGTACTTC.

The chain recombines TRBV6-2 or TRBV6-3 with TRBJ2-3, with TRBD2 identical over 8 bases. The CDR3 runs to 16 residues. With 5 bases clipped from V and 2 bases from J, the junction kept 9 bases outside the gene matches. The germline V gene has CDR1 MNHEY and CDR2 SVGEGT. CDR3 amino acids: CASSRTSGTLTDTQYF. CDR3 nucleotides: TGTGCCAGCAGTCGAACTAGCGGAACCCTCACAGATACGCAGTATTTT.

V and J are TRBV7-3 and TRBJ1-2; TRBD1 might be the D (5 bases). The V gene lost 3 bases and the J gene lost 7 bases, with 12 bases spanning the gap. The CDR3 extends over 13 amino acids. Germline V gene lookup returns CDR1 SGHTA and CDR2 FQGTGA. The CDR3 region has the DNA TGTGCCAGCAGCTTCGGGATCGGGGGTGGCTACACCTTC. This codes for CASSFGIGGGYTF. Using reference TRBV7-3 and TRBJ1-2 for the parts outside the CDR3, the full variable domain is GAGVSQTPSNKVTEKGKYVELRCDPISGHTALYWYRQSLGQGPEFLIYFQGTGAADDSGLPNDRFFAVRPEGSVSTLKIQRTERGDSAVYLCASSFGIGGGYTFGSGTRLTVV.

The chain links TRBV10-3 to TRBJ2-7, with D unclear. V lost 0 bases, J lost 0 bases, and 12 bases lay in between. The CDR3 spans 16 residues. Germline V gives CDR1 ENHRY, CDR2 SYGVKD. The CDR3, as DNA: TGTGCCATCAGTGAGTCGTCCAGCACGAGCTCCTACGAGCAGTACTTC. Translating gives CAISESSSTSSYEQYF.

This clonotype was observed a few times. This chain connects TRBV6-6 to TRBJ1-1; no reliable D call. Germline V lookup: CDR1 MNHNY, CDR2 SVGAGI (reference sequence). This CDR3 contains 15 residues. Trimming cost V 0 bases and J 6 bases, with 14 bases left between them. Written as DNA, the CDR3 is TGTGCCAGCAGTTACTCGAGCTCAAGCCTAGCTGAAGCTTTCTTT. Protein: CASSYSSSSLAEAFF.

Only a few counts were recorded for this clonotype. The chain has TRBV28 and TRBJ2-7, with 13 bases lining up with TRBD2. The V segment lost 5 bases and the J segment 4 bases; nucleotides outside the gene matches: 20. The CDR3 covers 20 residues. Germline assignment: CDR1 MDHEN and CDR2 SYDVKM. The CDR3 loop reads CASSQPTSGGPTALSYEQYF. Here the CDR3 DNA reads TGTGCCAGCAGTCAGCCGACTAGCGGGGGGCCCACGGCTCTCTCATACGAGCAGTACTTC.

This clonotype was counted a few times. The genes are TRBV20-1 and TRBJ2-7; the D gene is possibly TRBD1 (6 bases). V lost 5 bases and J 1 base, leaving 18 bases between the germline ends. Germline CDR1 DFQATT, CDR2 SNEGSKA (reference sequence). The CDR3 spans 15 residues. In nucleotides, the CDR3 is TGCAGTGCTTTGCCTACAGGGAGAGGGTCCTACGAGCAGTACTTC. As protein: CSALPTGRGSYEQYF.

This clonotype occurred once. The rearrangement uses TRBV28 and TRBJ2-1, with TRBD1 identical over 8 bases. The DNA end lines up better with TRBJ2-7; the J call may be wrong. The CDR3 sequence is 14 residues long. Per the germline V gene, CDR1 is MDHEN and CDR2 is SYDVKM. CDR3 DNA: TGTGCCAGCAGTTCGGGACAGGCCTACAATGAGCAGTACTTC. Protein sequence: CASSSGQAYNEQYF.